The 9 T cell receptor beta chains presented below share a single source sample, sequenced in a study of blood T cell repertoires in COVID-19. TCRdb's copy holds only in-frame clones and misses some; the assay was immunoSEQ multiplex PCR. This table has around 170,000 clones, 88% appearing once. What was sequenced was peripheral blood. These receptor sequences come from a man in his sixties with acute or convalescent COVID-19.

The chain uses TRBV13 and TRBJ1-1; 9 nucleotides align to TRBD1. The junction had 5 bases not matched to a gene; V was cut back by 3 bases and J by 0 bases. The CDR3 loop spans 16 amino acids. From germline, CDR1 is PRHDT and CDR2 FYEKMQ (reference sequence). In DNA form, the CDR3 reads TGTGCCAGCAGCTTCGGACAGGGGACCCTGAACACTGAAGCTTTCTTT. As protein: CASSFGQGTLNTEAFF. The full variable domain, completed using reference TRBV13 and TRBJ1-1, is AAGVIQSPRHLIKEKRETATLKCYPIPRHDTVYWYQQGPGQDPQFLISFYEKMQSDKGSIPDRFSAQQFSDYHSELNMSSLELGDSALYFCASSFGQGTLNTEAFFGQGTRLTVV.

The chain joins TRBV6-5 to TRBJ2-7; TRBD2 aligns across 7 bases. Trimming removed 8 bases from V and 3 bases from J; junction bases left unmatched: 10. The germline CDR1 and CDR2 sequences are MNHEY and SVGAGI. This CDR3 comprises 14 residues. As DNA, the CDR3 is TGTGCCAGCGGGTTGGGGGGGACGCACTACGAGCAGTACTTC. This encodes CASGLGGTHYEQYF.

The rearrangement links TRBV7-3 to TRBJ2-4; 9 bases agree with TRBD1. This CDR3 is built from 15 residues. Germline lookup yields CDR1 SGHTA and CDR2 FQGTGA. Germline trimming cut 4 bases from V and 1 base from J; bases unmatched to any gene: 2. The CDR3 is CASSSGTGAKNIQYF. In nucleotides, the CDR3 is TGTGCCAGCAGCTCCGGGACAGGGGCCAAAAACATTCAGTACTTC.

The chain uses TRBV7-2 and TRBJ2-3; 9 nucleotides line up with TRBD2. Germline V gene lookup returns CDR1 SGHTA and CDR2 FQGNSA. V was pared by 0 bases and J by 0 bases, with 4 bases of the junction left unmatched. The CDR3 has 17 residues. The CDR3 protein is CASSLATSGKSTDTQYF. Here the CDR3 DNA reads TGTGCCAGCAGCTTAGCGACTAGCGGAAAAAGCACAGATACGCAGTATTTT.

The J gene is TRBJ2-7, the V gene TRBV4-1, with TRBD1 matching over 9 bases. This CDR3 has 18 residues. From germline, CDR1 is MGHRA and CDR2 YSYEKL. V was pared by 1 base and J by 2 bases, with 12 bases of the junction left unmatched. The CDR3 region is CASSQVLTGGHPTYEQYF. The CDR3 nucleotides are TGCGCCAGCAGCCAAGTTTTGACAGGGGGTCATCCCACCTACGAGCAGTACTTC.

This chain connects TRBV6-5 to TRBJ1-1; the match to TRBD1 covers 10 bases. The CDR3 has 16 residues. The germline V gene has CDR1 MNHEY and CDR2 SVGAGI. J lost 4 bases, V lost 2 bases, and 7 bases had no gene match. The CDR3 region is CASSYGTGATSTEAFF. The CDR3 nucleotides are TGTGCCAGCAGTTACGGGACAGGGGCGACGAGCACTGAAGCTTTCTTT.

This rearrangement joins TRBV7-6 to TRBJ2-1; 12 nucleotides align to TRBD2. CDR1 and CDR2 (germline): SGHVS, FNYEAQ. V was clipped by 4 bases and J by 4 bases; unmatched bases: 5. The CDR3 has 16 residues. The CDR3 protein is CASSSQTSGGYNEQFF. The CDR3 nucleotides are TGTGCCAGCAGCTCTCAGACTAGCGGGGGTTACAATGAGCAGTTCTTC.

This clone was observed a few times. The chain links TRBV6-5 to TRBJ1-1; 7 bases match TRBD1. The germline V gene encodes CDR1 MNHEY and CDR2 SVGAGI. CDR3 length: 13 residues. V shed 6 bases, J shed 3 bases, and the junction held 4 bases outside the gene matches. CDR3 nucleotides: TGTGCCAGCAGCCAAGACAGGGACACTGAAGCTTTCTTT. It is translated as CASSQDRDTEAFF.

The V gene is TRBV24-1, the J gene TRBJ2-5; no definite D call. Germline loops: CDR1 KGHDR, CDR2 SFDVKD. Trimming removed 3 bases at V and 3 bases at J, with 4 bases between. The CDR3 has 12 residues. CDR3 loop: CATSDPEETQYF. Here the CDR3 DNA reads TGTGCCACCAGTGATCCTGAAGAGACCCAGTACTTC.